The 29 T cell receptor beta chains below all came from one sample that was sequenced in a study of pediatric ulcerative colitis. The rectum was sampled with one to two pinch biopsies at colonoscopy. Libraries were prepared by immunoSEQ multiplex PCR; TCRdb keeps only in-frame clonotypes and omits some of them. In the table there are 30,000 to 40,000 clones, around 80% of which are singletons. Material for sequencing was gut tissue. Receptors were obtained from a boy aged 10-17 years with mild ulcerative colitis.

The rearrangement uses TRBV6-6 and TRBJ2-5; TRBD1 matches at 7 bases. The CDR3 totals 15 residues. The V segment lost 0 bases and the J segment 1 base; nucleotides outside the gene matches: 2. Per the germline V gene, CDR1 is MNHNY and CDR2 is SVGAGI (reference sequence). CDR3 amino acids: CASSYSRTGQETQYF. The CDR3 DNA is TGTGCCAGCAGTTACTCCAGGACAGGCCAAGAGACCCAGTACTTC.

The chain joins TRBV10-2 to TRBJ1-1, with D unresolved. Germline CDR1 is WSHSY and CDR2 is SAAADI. Trimming removed 0 bases at V and 0 bases at J, with 8 bases between. This CDR3 comprises 15 residues. This CDR3 reads CASSESLAMNTEAFF. In DNA form, the CDR3 reads TGCGCCAGCAGTGAGTCGTTGGCGATGAACACTGAAGCTTTCTTT.

The gene calls are TRBV7-9 and TRBJ2-7, with 7 bases lining up with TRBD1. The CDR3 is 14 residues long. Losses at the gene ends were 3 bases for V and 0 bases for J; bases not matched to a gene: 2. In germline, CDR1 is SEHNR, CDR2 FQNEAQ (reference sequence). The CDR3 DNA sequence: TGTGCCAGCAGCTTCAGGGGGAGCTCCTACGAGCAGTACTTC. This sequence encodes CASSFRGSSYEQYF.

This clone has just one count. The chain couples TRBV18 to TRBJ2-5; no clear D gene. Trimming left V 4 bases short and J 1 base short, with 1 base between. The CDR3 runs to 11 residues. Germline loops: CDR1 KGHSH, CDR2 LQKENI. The CDR3 DNA follows: TGTGCCAGCTCACTCCAAGAGACCCAGTACTTC. Translated: CASSLQETQYF.

This chain uses TRBV11-3 with TRBJ1-1, with unresolved D. V lost 0 bases, J lost 3 bases, and 8 bases lay in between. Germline V gene lookup returns CDR1 SGHNT and CDR2 YENEEA. The CDR3 totals 14 residues. CDR3 loop: CASSLDRQYTEAFF. In DNA, the CDR3 is TGTGCCAGCAGCTTAGATCGGCAGTACACTGAAGCTTTCTTT. The entire variable domain, with the rest obtained from reference TRBV11-3 and TRBJ1-1, is as follows: EAGVVQSPRYKIIEKKQPVAFWCNPISGHNTLYWYLQNLGQGPELLIRYENEEAVDDSQLPKDRFSAERLKGVDSTLKIQPAELGDSAVYLCASSLDRQYTEAFFGQGTRLTVV.

The J gene is TRBJ1-5, the V gene TRBV15; D gene unclear. CDR3 size: 15 residues. The V end lost 1 base, the J end lost 7 bases, and 14 bases lay between the germline ends. In germline, CDR1 is LNHNV, CDR2 YYDKDF (reference sequence). The chain's CDR3 is CATSRAAALGQPQHF. The CDR3 DNA reads as TGTGCCACCAGCAGAGCGGCAGCCCTGGGGCAGCCCCAGCATTTT.

V is TRBV9 and J is TRBJ1-3, with D hard to call. The CDR3 length is 14 residues. With 3 bases removed from V and 0 bases from J, the gap between germline ends came to 7 bases. Germline CDR1 is SGDLS and CDR2 is YYNGEE. The CDR3 DNA reads as TGTGCCAGCAGCGCCGGGATCTCTGGAAACACCATATATTTT. This sequence encodes CASSAGISGNTIYF. Full variable domain (missing parts from reference TRBV9 and TRBJ1-3): DSGVTQTPKHLITATGQRVTLRCSPRSGDLSVYWYQQSLDQGLQFLIQYYNGEERAKGNILERFSAQQFPDLHSELNLSSLELGDSALYFCASSAGISGNTIYFGEGSWLTVV.

This chain links TRBV11-2 with TRBJ2-5; no clear D. CDR1 SGHAT and CDR2 FQNNGV come from the germline V gene. This CDR3 comprises 13 residues. V was pared by 5 bases and J by 5 bases, with 12 bases between. The CDR3 coding sequence is TGTGCCAGCAGCCGCTCCGGTCCGGAGACCCAGTACTTC. Its translation is CASSRSGPETQYF.

This CDR3 is CASSRSTGGNEKLFF. DNA of the CDR3: TGTGCCAGCTCACGATCGACAGGGGGAAATGAAAAACTGTTTTTT. V is TRBV18 and J is TRBJ1-4, with 9 bases matching TRBD1. This CDR3 has 15 residues. The germline V gene has CDR1 KGHSH and CDR2 LQKENI. V was clipped by 4 bases and J by 5 bases; unmatched bases: 5. The whole variable domain, filled in from reference TRBV18 and TRBJ1-4, reads NAGVMQNPRHLVRRRGQEARLRCSPMKGHSHVYWYRQLPEEGLKFMVYLQKENIIDESGMPKERFSAEFPKEGPSILRIQQVVRGDSAAYFCASSRSTGGNEKLFFGSGTQLSVL.

The chain joins TRBV7-3 to TRBJ2-3, with 13 bases matching TRBD2. Trimming at V came to 0 bases and at J to 9 bases, leaving 3 bases not matched to a gene. The CDR3 is 15 residues long. Per germline, CDR1 SGHTA and CDR2 FQGTGA. The CDR3 reads CASSLTTGLAGTQYF. The CDR3 region has the DNA TGTGCCAGCAGCTTAACGACGGGACTAGCGGGAACGCAGTATTTT.

The CDR3 protein is CASSPHSDTQYF. Written as DNA, the CDR3 is TGTGCCAGCAGCCCCCATTCAGATACGCAGTATTTT. The chain is built from TRBV7-2 and TRBJ2-3, with D unresolved. This CDR3 region has 12 residues. V lost 5 bases, J lost 4 bases, and 7 bases lay in between. Germline V gives CDR1 SGHTA, CDR2 FQGNSA.

The chain couples TRBV14 to TRBJ1-2; TRBD1 is a possible D gene (5 bases). From germline, CDR1 is SGHDN and CDR2 FVKESK. The CDR3 is made up of 13 amino acids. V was cut by 1 base and J by 8 bases, with 11 bases left in between. This CDR3 reads CASSQVRGRGYTF. The CDR3, as DNA: TGTGCCAGCAGCCAAGTGAGGGGACGGGGCTACACCTTC. Together with reference TRBV14 and TRBJ1-2, the CDR3 gives the full variable domain: EAGVTQFPSHSVIEKGQTVTLRCDPISGHDNLYWYRRVMGKEIKFLLHFVKESKQDESGMPNNRFLAERTGGTYSTLKVQPAELEDSGVYFCASSQVRGRGYTFGSGTRLTVV.

The chain is built from TRBV4-1 and TRBJ1-2; perhaps TRBD1 as D (5 bases). CDR3 length: 15 amino acids. Trimming stripped 2 bases from V and 6 bases from J, with 16 bases between. Germline V gene sequence: CDR1 MGHRA, CDR2 YSYEKL. CDR3 nucleotides: TGCGCCAGCAGCCAAATGGGGCTTCGGAAGGATGGCTACACCTTC. This gives the protein CASSQMGLRKDGYTF.

This clone has a handful of counts. CDR3 in amino acids: CASSEGGRDGYTF. The CDR3 coding sequence is TGTGCCAGCAGTGAAGGGGGTAGAGATGGCTACACCTTC. The V gene is TRBV6-4, the J gene TRBJ1-2, with D possibly TRBD1 on 6 matching bases. The V and J ends lost 3 bases and 6 bases respectively, with 11 bases between them. CDR1 MRHNA and CDR2 SNTAGT come from the germline V gene. The CDR3 has 13 residues.

The chain recombines TRBV19 with TRBJ2-3, with 9 nucleotides matching TRBD2. Trimming cost V 3 bases and J 6 bases; bases outside gene matches: 13. In germline, CDR1 is LNHDA, CDR2 SQIVND (reference sequence). CDR3 length: 17 amino acids. The CDR3 here is CASSIKTSGRYGDTQYF. CDR3 DNA: TGTGCCAGTAGTATCAAAACTAGCGGGCGTTATGGGGATACGCAGTATTTT.

As regards this clone: The same CDR3 can be traced to other DNA sequences in this sample. The V call is TRBV5-8, the J call TRBJ1-2, with unresolved D. The CDR3 is 12 amino acids. V dropped 7 bases and J dropped 1 base, with 8 bases sitting between them. The germline V gene has CDR1 SGHTS and CDR2 YDEGEE. The CDR3 bases are TGTGCCAGCCATGGGGTTAACTATGGCTACACCTTC. Protein: CASHGVNYGYTF. Combining the CDR3 with reference TRBV5-8 and TRBJ1-2 gives the whole variable domain EAGVTQSPTHLIKTRGQQATLRCSPISGHTSVYWYQQALGLGLQFLLWYDEGEERNRGNFPPRFSGRQFPNYSSELNVNALELEDSALYLCASHGVNYGYTFGSGTRLTVV.

V usage is TRBV30 and J usage is TRBJ2-7, with D unresolved. The CDR3 has 14 amino acids. The germline V gene has CDR1 GTSNPN and CDR2 SVGIG (reference sequence). Trimming left V 2 bases short and J 0 bases short, with 11 bases between. CDR3 loop: CAWSIGDFSYEQYF. CDR3 DNA: TGTGCCTGGAGTATCGGCGATTTCTCCTACGAGCAGTACTTC.

The rearrangement links TRBV4-1 to TRBJ2-1, with 8 bases that match TRBD2. The CDR3 extends over 17 amino acids. Losses at the gene ends were 3 bases for V and 7 bases for J; bases not matched to a gene: 14. Germline V lookup: CDR1 MGHRA, CDR2 YSYEKL. This CDR3 reads CASSQTPGGASRNEQFF. Here the CDR3 DNA reads TGCGCCAGCAGCCAGACCCCGGGGGGGGCGAGTAGGAATGAGCAGTTCTTC.

This clone was picked up a small number of times. The chain carries TRBV19 and TRBJ1-1; maybe TRBD1 (5 bases). V was trimmed by 5 bases and J by 1 base, leaving 5 bases between them. This CDR3 comprises 12 residues. CDR1 LNHDA and CDR2 SQIVND come from the germline V gene (reference sequence). The CDR3 nucleotides read TGTGCCAGTAGTGACAGGAACACTGAAGCTTTCTTT. Amino acids: CASSDRNTEAFF.

The chain uses TRBV7-3 and TRBJ2-1, with no clear D. The CDR3 runs to 13 residues. Trimming cost V 4 bases and J 6 bases, with 10 bases left between them. Germline V lookup: CDR1 SGHTA, CDR2 FQGTGA. The CDR3: CASSSGRANEQFF. DNA of the CDR3: TGTGCCAGCAGCTCCGGTCGAGCCAATGAGCAGTTCTTC. Looking up the rest from reference TRBV7-3 and TRBJ2-1 gives the full variable domain: GAGVSQTPSNKVTEKGKYVELRCDPISGHTALYWYRQSLGQGPEFLIYFQGTGAADDSGLPNDRFFAVRPEGSVSTLKIQRTERGDSAVYLCASSSGRANEQFFGPGTRLTVL.

The chain links TRBV5-5 to TRBJ2-3, with D possibly being TRBD1 or TRBD2 (5 bases each). There are 14 residues in the CDR3. The germline gives CDR1 SGHKS, CDR2 YYEKEE (reference sequence). The V gene lost 4 bases and the J gene lost 3 bases, with 12 bases spanning the gap. The CDR3 DNA is TGTGCCAGCAGCGGGACCCGTAGGACAGATACGCAGTATTTT. Its translation is CASSGTRRTDTQYF.

This chain connects TRBV10-2 to TRBJ1-3; 7 nucleotides agree with TRBD1. The junction had 9 bases not matched to a gene; V was cut back by 3 bases and J by 4 bases. The length of the CDR3 is 16 residues. Germline CDR1 is WSHSY and CDR2 is SAAADI. The DNA for the CDR3 is TGCGCCAGCAGTGACAACGACAGGGAGGGAGGAAACACCATATATTTT. The encoded protein is CASSDNDREGGNTIYF.

The rearrangement uses TRBV2 and TRBJ2-7; 9 nucleotides line up with TRBD1. V lost 3 bases to trimming and J lost 2 bases; unmatched junction nucleotides: 5. CDR3 length: 15 amino acids. CDR1 and CDR2 (germline): SNHLY, FYNNEI. CDR3 sequence (DNA): TGTGCCAGCAGTGAGAGGACAGGGGAAGCCTACGAGCAGTACTTC. Residues: CASSERTGEAYEQYF.

This clone was counted a single time. The chain links TRBV5-1 to TRBJ2-2, with 8 bases that match TRBD1. CDR3 length equals 14 residues. From germline, CDR1 is SGHRS and CDR2 YFSETQ. V lost 9 bases, J lost 3 bases, and 7 bases stayed unmatched. The CDR3 spells CATRTGSYTGELFF. The CDR3 bases are TGCGCCACCCGGACAGGGTCGTACACCGGGGAGCTGTTTTTT.

The chain has TRBV14 and TRBJ1-2, with 8 positions matching TRBD1. The V gene end was trimmed by 4 bases and the J gene end by 8 bases; junction bases not matched to a gene: 6. This CDR3 region has 13 residues. Germline V gives CDR1 SGHDN, CDR2 FVKESK. Here the CDR3 reads CASSPGTGAGYTF. The CDR3 DNA is TGTGCCAGCAGCCCGGGGACAGGAGCGGGCTACACCTTC. Looking up the rest from reference TRBV14 and TRBJ1-2 gives the full variable domain: EAGVTQFPSHSVIEKGQTVTLRCDPISGHDNLYWYRRVMGKEIKFLLHFVKESKQDESGMPNNRFLAERTGGTYSTLKVQPAELEDSGVYFCASSPGTGAGYTFGSGTRLTVV.

The chain recombines TRBV5-1 with TRBJ2-5; D is possibly TRBD2 (6 bases). Germline values: CDR1 SGHRS, CDR2 YFSETQ. This CDR3 region has 15 residues. V was cut by 0 bases and J by 1 base, with 10 bases left in between. DNA of the CDR3: TGCGCCAGCAGCTTGGGGGCGGGACCCCAAGAGACCCAGTACTTC. This sequence encodes CASSLGAGPQETQYF.

The chain joins TRBV4-1 to TRBJ1-2; D call uncertain. The CDR3 is made up of 14 amino acids. V was cut by 6 bases and J by 8 bases, with 19 bases left in between. Germline lookup yields CDR1 MGHRA and CDR2 YSYEKL. CDR3 residues: CASRPREGLGGYTF. As DNA, the CDR3 is TGCGCCAGCAGACCAAGGGAGGGATTAGGAGGCTACACCTTC.

The chain uses TRBV14 and TRBJ1-1; perhaps TRBD1 as D (6 bases). The germline gives CDR1 SGHDN, CDR2 FVKESK. The CDR3 contains 13 residues. Trimming pared 2 bases from V and 4 bases from J, leaving 8 bases between. In DNA form, the CDR3 reads TGTGCCAGCAGCCAAAGCAGGGGCACTGAAGCTTTCTTT. This translates into CASSQSRGTEAFF.

This clone appeared a few times. The junction differs from germline at one of its ends, possibly a read error. This chain uses TRBV18 with TRBJ1-5; D gene unclear. The germline CDR1 and CDR2 sequences are KGHSH and LQKENI. The CDR3 has 14 amino acids. In DNA, the CDR3 is TGTGCCAGCTCACCAGGTTTCTTAAATCGGCCCCAGCATTTT. Its protein product is CASSPGFLNRPQHF.